These 21 T cell receptor beta chains were sequenced from one sample in a study of blood T cell repertoires in COVID-19. The protocol was immunoSEQ multiplex PCR, while the TCRdb copy is restricted to in-frame clones and leaves out a portion. Of tens of thousands of clones listed, about 86% were seen once; the top ten hold approximately 15%. The sequencing sample was made of peripheral blood. The receptors shown here come from an elderly man in a cohort sampled during active COVID-19.

The chain uses TRBV11-3 and TRBJ2-3; 16 bases match TRBD2. Germline assignment: CDR1 SGHNT and CDR2 YENEEA. The CDR3 is 19 residues long. J lost 4 bases, V lost 5 bases, and 12 bases had no gene match. The CDR3 spells CASSPVRLGTSGGADTQYF. The CDR3 DNA is TGTGCCAGCAGCCCAGTTCGACTCGGGACTAGCGGGGGGGCAGATACGCAGTATTTT.

V is TRBV3-1 (or the pseudogene TRBV3-2) and J is TRBJ2-4, with TRBD2 as a possible D gene (5 bases). Germline V lookup: CDR1 LGHDT, CDR2 YNNKEL (reference sequence). Trimming shortened V by 6 bases and J by 9 bases, and 21 bases separated the two germline ends. The CDR3 is 15 residues long. The CDR3, as DNA: TGTGCCAGCAGGTCTAACGAGGGCTTGCATGGCATTCAGTACTTC. This encodes CASRSNEGLHGIQYF.

The rearrangement joins TRBV10-3 to TRBJ1-4, with D tentatively TRBD1 (5 bases). The CDR3 runs 17 residues. Trimming pared 5 bases from V and 2 bases from J, leaving 18 bases between. Germline CDR1 ENHRY, CDR2 SYGVKD. CDR3 residues: CAISYDRGSGTNEKLFF. DNA for the CDR3: TGTGCCATCAGTTACGATCGGGGGAGTGGGACTAATGAAAAACTGTTTTTT.

This chain links TRBV4-1 with TRBJ2-3; 12 bases line up with TRBD2. The V segment lost 3 bases and the J segment 3 bases; nucleotides outside the gene matches: 4. Germline lookup yields CDR1 MGHRA and CDR2 YSYEKL. This CDR3 has 16 amino acids. The CDR3 bases are TGCGCCAGCAGCCATTCTAGCGGGGGGGCGACAGATACGCAGTATTTT. It codes for CASSHSSGGATDTQYF.

The chain is built from TRBV5-1 and TRBJ1-2, with 10 bases aligning to TRBD1. CDR1 SGHRS and CDR2 YFSETQ come from the germline V gene. The CDR3 has 14 amino acids. The V segment lost 3 bases and the J segment 4 bases; nucleotides outside the gene matches: 3. CDR3 coding DNA: TGCGCCAGCAGCTCGGGACAGGGGTTCTATGGCTACACCTTC. Translating it yields CASSSGQGFYGYTF.

This sequence joins TRBV11-2 and TRBJ1-4; D is ambiguous. Trimming shortened V by 2 bases and J by 4 bases, and 14 bases separated the two germline ends. This CDR3 region has 16 residues. In germline, CDR1 is SGHAT, CDR2 FQNNGV. CDR3 residues: CASSLKEGSYNEKLFF. For the CDR3, the DNA is TGTGCCAGCAGCTTAAAGGAGGGCAGCTATAATGAAAAACTGTTTTTT. Complete variable domain (other parts from reference TRBV11-2 and TRBJ1-4): EAGVAQSPRYKIIEKRQSVAFWCNPISGHATLYWYQQILGQGPKLLIQFQNNGVVDDSQLPKDRFSAERLKGVDSTLKIQPAKLEDSAVYLCASSLKEGSYNEKLFFGSGTQLSVL.

The chain carries TRBV10-3 and TRBJ1-5; D unclear. Trimming removed 2 bases from V and 6 bases from J, with 8 bases in between. CDR1 is ENHRY, CDR2 SYGVKD, per germline. CDR3 size: 13 residues. As DNA, the CDR3 is TGTGCCATCAGTGAGATGACGGGTCAGCCCCAGCATTTT. Residues: CAISEMTGQPQHF.

This chain joins TRBV7-2 and TRBJ1-1; TRBD1 is a possible D gene (6 bases). Trimming cost V 4 bases and J 2 bases, with 11 bases left between them. Germline V gene lookup returns CDR1 SGHTA and CDR2 FQGNSA. The CDR3 covers 14 residues. The CDR3 here is CASSSLGANTEAFF. The CDR3 DNA sequence: TGTGCCAGCAGCTCGCTGGGGGCCAACACTGAAGCTTTCTTT.

The chain is built from TRBV6-5 and TRBJ1-4; D not resolved. The V and J ends lost 6 bases and 6 bases respectively, with 14 bases between them. The CDR3 runs to 14 residues. Germline values: CDR1 MNHEY, CDR2 SVGAGI. The CDR3 DNA reads TGTGCCAGCAGAACCTATGACCGGGATGAAAAACTGTTTTTT. Its protein is CASRTYDRDEKLFF.

This clone has just one count. The rearrangement uses TRBV7-9 and TRBJ1-5; TRBD1 agrees at 7 bases. V shed 0 bases and J 10 bases; nucleotides not matched to a gene: 9. The CDR3 spans 15 residues. Per germline, CDR1 SEHNR and CDR2 FQNEAQ (reference sequence). The DNA of the CDR3 is TGTGCCAGCAGCTTAGCGGGACAGCGTGTTCTCCCCCAGCATTTT. Translating it yields CASSLAGQRVLPQHF.

V and J are TRBV6-5 and TRBJ1-2; 8 bases align to TRBD1. J lost 6 bases, V lost 7 bases, and 10 bases had no gene match. Germline CDR1 is MNHEY and CDR2 is SVGAGI. The CDR3 spans 14 residues. In DNA form, the CDR3 reads TGTGCCAGCAACAACGGACAGGGAATCAATGGCTACACCTTC. This gives the protein CASNNGQGINGYTF.

V gene TRBV19 combines with J gene TRBJ1-5, with 8 bases aligning to TRBD1. The CDR3 totals 13 residues. With 6 bases clipped from V and 6 bases from J, the junction kept 4 bases outside the gene matches. CDR1 and CDR2 from the germline V gene are LNHDA and SQIVND (reference sequence). This CDR3 reads CASRGQGRQPQHF. The CDR3 bases are TGTGCCAGTAGAGGACAGGGTCGTCAGCCCCAGCATTTT.

V gene TRBV6-5 combines with J gene TRBJ1-2, with a weak D call TRBD1 (5 bases). The CDR3 length is 13 residues. Deletions cut 2 bases from V and 5 bases from J, with 9 bases between. CDR1 and CDR2 from the germline V gene are MNHEY and SVGAGI. The CDR3 region has the DNA TGTGCCAGCAGTTACAGACAGACATATGGCTACACCTTC. Encoded protein: CASSYRQTYGYTF.

The rearrangement uses TRBV5-1 and TRBJ2-3, with 8 bases fitting TRBD2. The CDR3 sequence is 13 residues long. V was pared by 4 bases and J by 4 bases, with 2 bases of the junction left unmatched. The germline V gene encodes CDR1 SGHRS and CDR2 YFSETQ. This CDR3 is CASSRTSSDTQYF. In DNA, the CDR3 is TGCGCCAGCAGCAGGACTAGCTCAGATACGCAGTATTTT. The full variable domain, in which reference TRBV5-1 and TRBJ2-3 provide the parts outside the CDR3, is KAGVTQTPRYLIKTRGQQVTLSCSPISGHRSVSWYQQTPGQGLQFLFEYFSETQRNKGNFPGRFSGRQFSNSRSEMNVSTLELGDSALYLCASSRTSSDTQYFGPGTRLTVL.

This chain uses TRBV3-1 (or the pseudogene TRBV3-2) with TRBJ1-1, with 7 bases fitting TRBD1. CDR3 length: 14 amino acids. Germline V gene lookup returns CDR1 LGHDT and CDR2 YNNKEL (reference sequence). V lost 3 bases, J lost 4 bases, and 5 bases stayed unmatched. The CDR3 DNA reads TGTGCCAGCAGCCAGGGGGACAGATTCACTGAAGCTTTCTTT. Residues: CASSQGDRFTEAFF.

The rearrangement links TRBV5-1 to TRBJ1-5; D might be TRBD1 (5 bases). Looked up from germline, CDR1 is SGHRS and CDR2 is YFSETQ. The V gene lost 0 bases and the J gene lost 2 bases, with 6 bases spanning the gap. The CDR3 length is 14 residues. The CDR3 DNA reads TGCGCCAGCAGCTTGGAGGGGCGCAATCAGCCCCAGCATTTT. This gives the protein CASSLEGRNQPQHF.

This CDR3 reads CASDSGGAFFDTQYF. CDR3 bases: TGTGCCAGCGATAGCGGGGGGGCATTTTTTGATACGCAGTATTTT. The chain uses TRBV7-2 and TRBJ2-3; 11 bases match TRBD2. The CDR3 sequence is 15 residues long. Trimming took 8 bases from V and 6 from J; bases not matched to a gene: 10. CDR1 and CDR2 (germline): SGHTA, FQGNSA.

The chain combines TRBV18 with TRBJ1-2; TRBD1 matches 9 bases. J lost 8 bases, V lost 3 bases, and 4 bases had no gene match. This CDR3 has 13 residues. Germline values: CDR1 KGHSH, CDR2 LQKENI. CDR3 sequence (DNA): TGTGCCAGCTCACCGGGGACAGGGACAGGCTACACCTTC. This translates into CASSPGTGTGYTF.

The genes are TRBV2 and TRBJ2-7; 15 positions match TRBD2. Germline values: CDR1 SNHLY, CDR2 FYNNEI. Germline trimming cut 5 bases from V and 7 bases from J; bases unmatched to any gene: 6. CDR3 length equals 15 residues. The CDR3 loop reads CASSRTSGGAEEQYF. CDR3 coding DNA: TGTGCCAGCAGTCGGACTAGCGGGGGGGCTGAGGAGCAGTACTTC.

The chain employs TRBV5-1 and TRBJ2-5, with TRBD1 matching over 7 bases. The CDR3 totals 16 residues. The germline gives CDR1 SGHRS, CDR2 YFSETQ. Germline trimming cut 4 bases from V and 5 bases from J; bases unmatched to any gene: 14. CDR3 in amino acids: CASSVKAGRGQETQYF. CDR3 bases: TGCGCCAGCAGCGTGAAAGCCGGAAGGGGGCAGGAGACCCAGTACTTC.

The V gene is TRBV19, the J gene TRBJ2-5, with D perhaps matching TRBD2 (5 bases). Deletions cut 6 bases from V and 5 bases from J, with 13 bases between. The germline gives CDR1 LNHDA, CDR2 SQIVND (reference sequence). The CDR3 totals 13 residues. CDR3 coding DNA: TGTGCCAGTAGACACGGGGTGGGGGAGACCCAGTACTTC. Its protein product is CASRHGVGETQYF.